This TCR beta chain derives from a study of cytomegalovirus exposure and HLA in healthy donors. The PCR had 60 Vbeta and 13 Jbeta primers. Source study methods: About 88 million unique TCR beta chains, roughly 11 million of them shared, were counted by a later analysis. This table comes from immunoSEQ multiplex PCR, and its TCRdb copy is limited to in-frame clones, with some not included. That table furnishes V, J and clone size, whereas the DNA furnished D and trimming. This table holds about 110,000 clones, over 75% found once. The V end lost 1 base, the J end lost 13 bases, and 11 bases lay between the germline ends. The germline gives CDR1 SGHDN, CDR2 FVKESK. This CDR3 has 12 amino acids.

J is TRBJ1-3 and V is TRBV14; unclear D gene. The sample comprised PBMCs. This receptor was obtained from a male donor in good health and CMV-seronegative. CDR3 in DNA: TGTGCCAGCAGCCAAGTTTGGGGAGAAATATATTTT. As protein: CASSQVWGEIYF.